This T cell receptor beta chain was sequenced during a study of cytomegalovirus exposure and HLA in healthy donors. The study, taken as a whole, reports: Within the data, a cluster of highly shared sequence variants was likely a sequencing artifact. In a later analysis, HLA-C alleles had the fewest associated TCRs, DRB1 alleles the most.

To note about this clone: Its cognate antigen is unknown.

V lost 9 bases and J lost 0; bases outside the gene matches: 2. The CDR3 extends over 12 amino acids. Looked up from germline, CDR1 is MNHEY and CDR2 is SVGAGI. Both 60 Vbeta primers and 13 Jbeta primers went into the PCR. Clones were read by immunoSEQ multiplex PCR, and TCRdb kept only the in-frame ones, dropping some. This table holds 65,000 to 100,000 clones, approximately 82% found once. V gene TRBV6-5 combines with J gene TRBJ2-7, with 7 bases matching TRBD2. The TCR was taken from a man between 40 and 49 years old in good health and CMV-seronegative. Sequencing was carried out using PBMCs. CDR3 coding DNA: TGTGCCAGTAGGGACTACTCCTACGAGCAGTACTTC. Protein product: CASRDYSYEQYF.